Listed below are T cell receptor beta chains from one sample, sequenced in a study of T cells in localized non-small cell lung cancer. The method was immunoSEQ multiplex PCR; TCRdb's version includes in-frame clones alone and lacks a portion of them. The repertoire consists of 5,200 or so clones, with approximately 33% occurring once and the leading ten covering approximately 8%. The sequenced sample was lung tumor tissue, obtained before any cancer treatment. These receptors came from a female donor aged 60 or older with stage I lung adenocarcinoma. The CDR3 runs from the conserved cysteine through the conserved F or W. D genes are given only for firm matches. The size field is filled for only some rows; it gives once, few, many or a size class.

d_call: .; clone_size: .; j_call: TRBJ1-2; v_call: TRBV6-8; cdr3_nt: TGTGCCAGCAGTTTAGACAGAAGCTATGGCTACACCTTC; cdr3_aa: CASSLDRSYGYTF
d_call: .; clone_size: .; j_call: TRBJ1-2; v_call: TRBV14; cdr3_nt: TGTGCCAGCAGCCAAGACGGTGATTATGGCTACACCTTC; cdr3_aa: CASSQDGDYGYTF
d_call: .; clone_size: .; j_call: TRBJ1-5; v_call: TRBV19; cdr3_nt: TGTGCCAGTAGTATGGACCTTTTAGGTCAGCCCCAGCATTTT; cdr3_aa: CASSMDLLGQPQHF
d_call: TRBD1; clone_size: .; j_call: TRBJ1-2; v_call: TRBV6-8; cdr3_nt: TGTGCCAGCAGGCCCGAGGGACAGAACTATGGCTACACCTTC; cdr3_aa: CASRPEGQNYGYTF
d_call: TRBD1; clone_size: .; j_call: TRBJ1-5; v_call: TRBV30; cdr3_nt: TGTGCCTGGGCGACAGGGGGCAATCAGCCCCAGCATTTT; cdr3_aa: CAWATGGNQPQHF
d_call: .; clone_size: .; j_call: TRBJ2-5; v_call: TRBV11-3; cdr3_nt: TGTGCCAGCAGCGGGGGAGCGTCAGAACAAGACCAAGAGACCCAGTACTTC; cdr3_aa: CASSGGASEQDQETQYF
d_call: TRBD1; clone_size: .; j_call: TRBJ1-1; v_call: TRBV25-1; cdr3_nt: TGTGCCACCTCGACAGGGGCCCGGAACACTGAAGCTTTCTTT; cdr3_aa: CATSTGARNTEAFF
d_call: TRBD1; clone_size: .; j_call: TRBJ1-2; v_call: TRBV11-3; cdr3_nt: TGTGCCAGCAGCTTGACGGGACAGTACTTCTATGGCTACACCTTC; cdr3_aa: CASSLTGQYFYGYTF
d_call: TRBD1; clone_size: .; j_call: TRBJ1-6; v_call: TRBV11-3; cdr3_nt: TGTGCCAGCAGTCTGGACAGGGCAGGGAATTCACCCCTCCACTTT; cdr3_aa: CASSLDRAGNSPLHF
d_call: .; clone_size: .; j_call: TRBJ2-3; v_call: TRBV5-1; cdr3_nt: TGCGCCAGTGGCGCGGGGACAAGCACAGATACGCAGTATTTT; cdr3_aa: CASGAGTSTDTQYF
d_call: .; clone_size: few; j_call: TRBJ2-3; v_call: TRBV6-8; cdr3_nt: TGTGCCAGCAGTGAGGAGGGGGCGGCAGATACGCAGTATTTT; cdr3_aa: CASSEEGAADTQYF
d_call: .; clone_size: few; j_call: TRBJ1-2; v_call: TRBV9; cdr3_nt: TGTGCCAGCAGGGGAGGGTACGGGGGCAGAAAAGATGGCTACACCTTC; cdr3_aa: CASRGGYGGRKDGYTF
d_call: TRBD2; clone_size: .; j_call: TRBJ2-2; v_call: TRBV11-1; cdr3_nt: TGTGCCAGCAGCTTAGGGGGGACTAGCGTTGCCGGGGAGCTGTTTTTT; cdr3_aa: CASSLGGTSVAGELFF
d_call: .; clone_size: few; j_call: TRBJ1-6; v_call: TRBV6-8; cdr3_nt: TGTGCCAGCAGTCCCGGGATTGACTTTAATTCACCCCTCCACTTT; cdr3_aa: CASSPGIDFNSPLHF
d_call: TRBD1; clone_size: .; j_call: TRBJ1-1; v_call: TRBV6-8; cdr3_nt: TGTGCCAGCAGTTTCCGACAGGGGCAGTGGATAACTGAAGCTTTCTTT; cdr3_aa: CASSFRQGQWITEAFF
d_call: .; clone_size: medium-sized; j_call: TRBJ1-1; v_call: TRBV6-8; cdr3_nt: TGTGCCAGCAGTGATTTATTCGGGGGAGCTGAAGCTTTCTTT; cdr3_aa: CASSDLFGGAEAFF
d_call: .; clone_size: .; j_call: TRBJ1-2; v_call: TRBV12-5; cdr3_nt: TGTGCTAGTGGTTTCGCTACGAAGGTCGCGGGCGCTAACTATGGCTACACCTTC; cdr3_aa: CASGFATKVAGANYGYTF
d_call: TRBD2; clone_size: once; j_call: TRBJ2-7; v_call: TRBV19; cdr3_nt: TGTGCCAGTAGGGGGTCAGCGGGGGGCCCCTACGAGCAGTACTTC; cdr3_aa: CASRGSAGGPYEQYF
d_call: TRBD1; clone_size: .; j_call: TRBJ1-2; v_call: TRBV9; cdr3_nt: TGTGCCAGCAGCGCGACAGGGTCGAGTGGCTACACCTTC; cdr3_aa: CASSATGSSGYTF
d_call: .; clone_size: few; j_call: TRBJ2-7; v_call: TRBV11-3; cdr3_nt: TGTGCCAGCAGCTTAGGGCCAGGGTCCTACGAGCAGTACTTC; cdr3_aa: CASSLGPGSYEQYF
d_call: .; clone_size: .; j_call: TRBJ1-1; v_call: TRBV5-1; cdr3_nt: TGCGCCAGCAGCTTGGCTAGTGGGGGAACTGAAGCTTTCTTT; cdr3_aa: CASSLASGGTEAFF
d_call: TRBD2; clone_size: few; j_call: TRBJ2-7; v_call: TRBV6-8; cdr3_nt: TGTGCCAGCAGTTCCCCTACTAATACCGGGGGGAATTACGAGCAGTACTTC; cdr3_aa: CASSSPTNTGGNYEQYF
d_call: .; clone_size: .; j_call: TRBJ1-2; v_call: TRBV28; cdr3_nt: TGTGCCAGCAGTTTAGGGGCCGCAGGGATCTATGGCTACACCTTC; cdr3_aa: CASSLGAAGIYGYTF
d_call: .; clone_size: .; j_call: TRBJ1-2; v_call: TRBV11-3; cdr3_nt: TGTGCCAGCAGCTTGGCGGCAGGCGTCTATGGCTACACCTTC; cdr3_aa: CASSLAAGVYGYTF
d_call: .; clone_size: few; j_call: TRBJ1-5; v_call: TRBV12-2; cdr3_nt: TGTGCAAGTCGCTTGGGCGGGAATCAGCCCCAGCATTTT; cdr3_aa: CASRLGGNQPQHF
d_call: TRBD2; clone_size: few; j_call: TRBJ2-1; v_call: TRBV9; cdr3_nt: TGTGCCAGCAGCGTGGGACTAGCGAACAACAATGAGCAGTTCTTC; cdr3_aa: CASSVGLANNNEQFF
d_call: .; clone_size: few; j_call: TRBJ2-7; v_call: TRBV6-8; cdr3_nt: TGTGCCAGCAGGGACTATCAGAGCTCCTACGAGCAGTACTTC; cdr3_aa: CASRDYQSSYEQYF
d_call: TRBD1; clone_size: .; j_call: TRBJ2-7; v_call: TRBV11-3; cdr3_nt: TGTGCCAGCAGTAGGGCCCGGGACAGATGCTACGAGCAGTACTTC; cdr3_aa: CASSRARDRCYEQYF
d_call: .; clone_size: .; j_call: TRBJ2-5; v_call: TRBV29-1; cdr3_nt: TGCAGCGTTGACTGGACCCAAGAGACCCAGTACTTC; cdr3_aa: CSVDWTQETQYF
d_call: .; clone_size: few; j_call: TRBJ1-6; v_call: TRBV30; cdr3_nt: TGTGCCTGGATACGGACAGACTATAATTCACCCCTCCACTTT; cdr3_aa: CAWIRTDYNSPLHF
d_call: .; clone_size: .; j_call: TRBJ1-5; v_call: TRBV29-1; cdr3_nt: TGCAGCGTTGCAGGGAATAGCAATCAGCCCCAGCATTTT; cdr3_aa: CSVAGNSNQPQHF
d_call: TRBD1; clone_size: .; j_call: TRBJ1-1; v_call: TRBV19; cdr3_nt: TGTGCCAGTAGTTACAGGGGGCCGGCGGAAGCTTTCTTT; cdr3_aa: CASSYRGPAEAFF
d_call: TRBD1; clone_size: .; j_call: TRBJ1-6; v_call: TRBV5-1; cdr3_nt: TGCGCCAGCAGCCCCAGACAGGGAAAGGACTCACCCCTCCACTTT; cdr3_aa: CASSPRQGKDSPLHF
d_call: TRBD1; clone_size: few; j_call: TRBJ1-5; v_call: TRBV6-8; cdr3_nt: TGTGCCAGCAGTTCCGACAGGGGGCAGCCCCAGCATTTT; cdr3_aa: CASSSDRGQPQHF
d_call: TRBD1; clone_size: .; j_call: TRBJ1-5; v_call: TRBV10-2; cdr3_nt: TGCGCCAGCAGTAAAGGGGGCGACAATCAGCCCCAGCATTTT; cdr3_aa: CASSKGGDNQPQHF
d_call: .; clone_size: .; j_call: TRBJ2-3; v_call: TRBV9; cdr3_nt: TGTGCCAGCACGGTCTTCGGAGATACGCAGTATTTT; cdr3_aa: CASTVFGDTQYF
d_call: .; clone_size: .; j_call: TRBJ2-6; v_call: TRBV7-6; cdr3_nt: TGTGCCAGCAGCTTCACGCAAGTCGCTTACTCTGGGGCCAACGTCCTGACTTTC; cdr3_aa: CASSFTQVAYSGANVLTF
d_call: TRBD1; clone_size: once; j_call: TRBJ1-2; v_call: TRBV18; cdr3_nt: TGTGCCAGCTCACCGCTGAGGACAGGGGAGAGCTATGGCTACACCTTC; cdr3_aa: CASSPLRTGESYGYTF
d_call: .; clone_size: .; j_call: TRBJ1-3; v_call: TRBV28; cdr3_nt: TGTGCCAGCAGTCGGGGCGGGACGCCGACGGGAAACACCATATATTTT; cdr3_aa: CASSRGGTPTGNTIYF
d_call: TRBD2; clone_size: .; j_call: TRBJ2-1; v_call: TRBV11-3; cdr3_nt: TGTGCCAGCAGCCCTAGCGGGGGGGGATACAATGAGCAGTTCTTC; cdr3_aa: CASSPSGGGYNEQFF
d_call: .; clone_size: .; j_call: TRBJ2-2; v_call: TRBV18; cdr3_nt: TGTGCCAGCGCACCTCGACACACCGCGAACACCGGGGAGCTGTTTTTT; cdr3_aa: CASAPRHTANTGELFF
d_call: TRBD2; clone_size: few; j_call: TRBJ2-1; v_call: TRBV11-3; cdr3_nt: TGTGCCAGCAGCTTCGCTAGCGGGGGGGCCAATGAGCAGTTCTTC; cdr3_aa: CASSFASGGANEQFF
d_call: .; clone_size: .; j_call: TRBJ2-1; v_call: TRBV6-1; cdr3_nt: TGTGCCAGCAGTGAAGCGCGGAAGTCTGGCCTTTGGTTCTTC; cdr3_aa: CASSEARKSGLWFF
d_call: .; clone_size: .; j_call: TRBJ1-5; v_call: TRBV11-3; cdr3_nt: TGTGCCAGCAGCTTATTTCCGGTTGACTTAAGCAATCAGCCCCAGCATTTT; cdr3_aa: CASSLFPVDLSNQPQHF
d_call: TRBD1; clone_size: .; j_call: TRBJ2-1; v_call: TRBV6-8; cdr3_nt: TGTGCCAGCAGTAAGCCGGGACAGGGGGCGAATGAGCAGTTCTTC; cdr3_aa: CASSKPGQGANEQFF